This section outlines one TCR beta chain sequence together with its context. No antigen is known for it. The data belong to a study of OX40 agonist ivuxolimab in advanced cancers. Method: immunoSEQ multiplex PCR; TCRdb's copy keeps in-frame clones and lacks some. Here the sample spans under 80,000 clones, around 87% being singletons. Findings of the study overall: In general, CD8+ T cells held more expanded clones than CD4+ did, on average. At 0.1 to 3.0 mg/kg, CD4+ and CD8+ blood T cells expanded clonally by week 6.

The CDR3 runs to 14 residues. Germline values: CDR1 SGHTA, CDR2 FQGNSA. Trimming took off 5 bases at V and 0 bases at J, with 5 bases between the two ends. Excluded were patients having autoimmune disease history or systemic immunosuppression. The source material was CD4+ or CD8+ T cells sorted from blood, sampled in a trial of the OX40 agonist ivuxolimab. The source of this sequence is an adult with an advanced solid tumor such as melanoma, head and neck, liver or kidney cancer. This chain links TRBV7-2 with TRBJ2-6, with unresolved D. The CDR3 DNA reads TGTGCCAGCAGCGAATACTCTGGGGCCAACGTCCTGACTTTC. Its protein product is CASSEYSGANVLTF.